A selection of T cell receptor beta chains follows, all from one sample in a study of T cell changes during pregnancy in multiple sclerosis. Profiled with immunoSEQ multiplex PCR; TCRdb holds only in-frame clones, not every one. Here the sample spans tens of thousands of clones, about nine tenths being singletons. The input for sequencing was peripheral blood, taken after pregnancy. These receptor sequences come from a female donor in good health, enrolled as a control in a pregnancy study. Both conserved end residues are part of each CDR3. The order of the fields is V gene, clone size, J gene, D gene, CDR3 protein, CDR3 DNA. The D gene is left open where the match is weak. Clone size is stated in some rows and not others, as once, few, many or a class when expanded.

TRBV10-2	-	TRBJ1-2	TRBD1	CASSSGQGGGYTF	TGCGCCAGCAGTTCCGGACAGGGGGGCGGCTACACCTTC
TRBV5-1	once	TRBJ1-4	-	CASSLSPNEKLFF	TGCGCCAGCAGCTTGTCCCCGAATGAAAAACTGTTTTTT
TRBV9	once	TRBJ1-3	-	CASSVGEGPSSGNTIYF	TGTGCCAGCAGCGTAGGGGAGGGCCCTAGCTCTGGAAACACCATATATTTT
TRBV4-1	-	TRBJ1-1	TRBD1	CASSQRSNPGQGSRRDTEAFF	TGCGCCAGCAGCCAAAGATCCAATCCGGGACAGGGGTCCAGGAGGGACACTGAAGCTTTCTTT
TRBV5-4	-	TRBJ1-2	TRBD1	CASSLQGQVGKGYTF	TGTGCCAGCAGCTTACAGGGGCAGGTGGGCAAAGGCTACACCTTC
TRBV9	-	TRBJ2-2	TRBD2	CASTPQEREYTGELFF	TGTGCCAGCACCCCTCAGGAGCGGGAGTACACCGGGGAGCTGTTTTTT
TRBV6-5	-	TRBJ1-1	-	CASSLQGKGEAFF	TGTGCCAGCAGTTTACAGGGTAAGGGTGAAGCTTTCTTT
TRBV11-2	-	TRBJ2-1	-	CASSFLASLPNNEQFF	TGTGCCAGCAGCTTTCTGGCTAGCCTTCCCAACAATGAGCAGTTCTTC
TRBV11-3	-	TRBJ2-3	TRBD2	CASSLPLLAGASTDTQYF	TGTGCCAGCAGCTTACCCTTACTAGCGGGGGCTAGCACAGATACGCAGTATTTT
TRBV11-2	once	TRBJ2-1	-	CASSLDRESYNEQFF	TGTGCCAGCAGCTTAGACAGGGAATCCTACAATGAGCAGTTCTTC
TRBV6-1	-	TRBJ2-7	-	CASVRTDYEQYF	TGTGCCAGCGTACGGACAGACTACGAGCAGTACTTC
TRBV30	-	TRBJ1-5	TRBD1	CAWSTGDRLNQPQHF	TGTGCCTGGAGTACTGGGGACAGGTTGAATCAGCCCCAGCATTTT